The entry below describes one TCR beta chain. The antigen is not known. The record originates from a study of cytomegalovirus exposure and HLA in healthy donors. The study, taken as a whole, reports: Rare TCR sequences predominated, though certain public TCRs were found in many donors. The study recorded more than 150 TCR beta chains that were cytomegalovirus-associated. For cytomegalovirus status, the classifier reportedly gave diagnoses with high specificity and sensitivity. TCR beta sequences reportedly predicted most subjects' HLA-A and HLA-B alleles accurately.

The CDR3 has 16 amino acids. With 3 bases removed from V and 6 bases from J, the gap between germline ends came to 18 bases. Germline V gene lookup returns CDR1 MDHEN and CDR2 SYDVKM. The study ran its PCR with 60 Vbeta and 13 Jbeta primers. Some clones are missing from TCRdb's copy, which holds only in-frame ones; the method was immunoSEQ multiplex PCR. Among 90,000 to 120,000 clones listed, around 69% were seen once. The specimen was PBMCs. The TCR sequence derives from a man aged 18 to 30 in good health and CMV-seronegative. The rearrangement joins TRBV28 to TRBJ2-1, with D tentatively TRBD1 (6 bases). The CDR3 bases are TGTGCCAGCAGTTTCTTCCAGGGGTCCCTTTCCAATGAGCAGTTCTTC. This codes for CASSFFQGSLSNEQFF. Using reference TRBV28 and TRBJ2-1 for the parts outside the CDR3, the full variable domain is DVKVTQSSRYLVKRTGEKVFLECVQDMDHENMFWYRQDPGLGLRLIYFSYDVKMKEKGDIPEGYSVSREKKERFSLILESASTNQTSMYLCASSFFQGSLSNEQFFGPGTRLTVL.